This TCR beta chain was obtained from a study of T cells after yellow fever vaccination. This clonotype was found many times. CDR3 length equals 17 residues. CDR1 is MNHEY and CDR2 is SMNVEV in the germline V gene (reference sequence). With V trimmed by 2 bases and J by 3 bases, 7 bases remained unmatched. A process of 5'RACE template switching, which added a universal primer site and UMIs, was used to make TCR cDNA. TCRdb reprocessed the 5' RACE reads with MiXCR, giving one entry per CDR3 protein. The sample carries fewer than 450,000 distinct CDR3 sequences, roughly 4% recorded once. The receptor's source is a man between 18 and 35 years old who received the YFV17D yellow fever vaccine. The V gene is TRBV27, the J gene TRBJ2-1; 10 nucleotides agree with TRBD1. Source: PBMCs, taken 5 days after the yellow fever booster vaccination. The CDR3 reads CASSLRDRGADYNEQFF. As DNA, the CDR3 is TGTGCCAGCAGTTTACGGGACAGGGGTGCCGACTACAATGAGCAGTTCTTC.